The 9 T cell receptor beta chains below come from one sample, sequenced in a study of tissue T cells after allogeneic stem cell transplantation. Measured with immunoSEQ multiplex PCR; TCRdb has only the in-frame clones, and not every one. Among around 7,400 clones, 65% to 80% were seen once, and the ten largest hold around 0.78%. The sequenced sample was blood. The source of these receptors is a female BALB/c mouse in good health. Strain haplotype (MHC): H2-d.

For this clone: Gene names are mouse gene names. The missing CDR3 end, 1 residue past where the read stops, is filled in from the germline J gene. The rearrangement links TRBV5 to TRBJ2-7, with 10 bases matching TRBD2. The CDR3 has 13 residues. Germline V gene sequence: CDR1 LGHNA, CDR2 YNLKQL (reference sequence). Unmatched junction bases numbered 1, after V lost 1 base and J lost 7 bases. This CDR3 reads CASSQAGLGEQYF. The sequenced CDR3 bases are TGTGCCAGCAGCCAAGCGGGACTGGGGGAACAGTAC.

This clone was counted between two and nine times. The listed genes are named as in mouse. The read comes to an end 1 residue before the CDR3 does, leaving the germline J gene to fill in the end. The gene calls are TRBV1 and TRBJ2-7, with 11 bases aligning to TRBD1. CDR3 size: 15 residues. J gave up 3 bases and V 3 bases, and 4 bases lay outside the gene matches. Germline V gene sequence: CDR1 NSQYPW, CDR2 LRSPGD (reference sequence). CDR3 protein: CTCSALGQGVYEQYF. CDR3 bases read: TGCACCTGCAGTGCCCTGGGACAGGGGGTCTATGAACAGTAC.

As to this clone: Gene names and germline match the mouse. The CDR3 end falls 1 residue outside the read, so it is completed with the germline J gene. The chain combines TRBV20 with TRBJ1-2, with D perhaps matching TRBD1 (5 bases). The germline gives CDR1 GFQATS, CDR2 STVNSAI. V was pared by 0 bases and J by 2 bases, with 10 bases between. The CDR3 spans 14 residues. The DNA read from the CDR3 is TGTGGTGCTAGGGATCCGCCAGGGAACTCCGACTACACC. Translating it yields CGARDPPGNSDYT. The CDR3 reads in full as CGARDPPGNSDYTF.

Points on this clone: The germline and genes are mouse ones. Read coverage stops 1 residue before the CDR3 terminus; the germline J gene supplies the remainder. The chain uses TRBV29 and TRBJ2-5; possibly TRBD1 for D (6 bases). Germline CDR1 reads MSHET; CDR2 reads SYDVDS. Deletions cut 5 bases from V and 6 bases from J, with 12 bases between. The CDR3 totals 13 residues. This CDR3 is CASSAGEGDTQYF. CDR3 DNA (partial): TGTGCTAGCAGTGCAGGGGAGGGGGACACCCAGTAC.

To note about this clone: The gene names here belong to mouse. Read sequence stops 1 residue before the CDR3 end, and the germline J gene provides the missing end. V gene TRBV31 combines with J gene TRBJ1-1; weak D call: TRBD1 (6 bases). This CDR3 is 12 amino acids long. V was pared by 0 bases and J by 9 bases, with 11 bases between. In germline, CDR1 is GKSSPN, CDR2 SITVG. The sequenced part of the CDR3 DNA is TGTGCCTGGAGTCTAGGGGGGCGGAAAGTCTTC. This gives the protein CAWSLGGRKVF. The complete CDR3 protein is CAWSLGGRKVFF.

Points on this clone: Mouse germline and gene names are used. The read falls 1 residue short of the CDR3 end, and the missing part is taken from the germline J gene. The V and J genes are TRBV1 and TRBJ1-1; D might be TRBD1 (5 bases). The CDR3 runs to 12 residues. From germline, CDR1 is NSQYPW and CDR2 LRSPGD (reference sequence). Trimming removed 2 bases from V and 8 bases from J, with 9 bases in between. Here the CDR3 reads CTCSAKGREVFF. The covered CDR3 bases are TGCACCTGCAGTGCAAAGGGACGGGAAGTCTTC.

A note on this clone: Here the gene names and germline are mouse. The read falls 1 residue short of the CDR3 end, and the missing part is taken from the germline J gene. This chain uses TRBV31 with TRBJ2-5; the match to TRBD2 covers 8 bases. The V gene end was trimmed by 0 bases and the J gene end by 3 bases; junction bases not matched to a gene: 2. The CDR3 sequence is 14 residues long. The germline V gene has CDR1 GKSSPN and CDR2 SITVG. The DNA read from the CDR3 is TGTGCCTGGAGTCTGAGACTGGGGCAAGACACCCAGTAC. Its translation is CAWSLRLGQDTQY. In full, the CDR3 reads CAWSLRLGQDTQYF.

Comments on this clone: Gene names refer to mouse genes. The read stops 1 residue short of the end of the CDR3; the missing end is completed from the germline J gene. The V and J genes are TRBV5 and TRBJ2-7, with TRBD2 identical over 9 bases. Germline CDR1 is LGHNA and CDR2 is YNLKQL (reference sequence). The CDR3 extends over 14 amino acids. Germline trimming cut 2 bases from V and 4 bases from J; bases unmatched to any gene: 3. The CDR3 sequence: CASSQTGGHYEQYF. The CDR3 bases that were read are TGTGCCAGCAGCCAAACTGGGGGGCATTATGAACAGTAC.

Comment on this clone: The gene names given are mouse names. The CDR3 end falls 1 residue outside the read, so it is completed with the germline J gene. The V gene is TRBV20, the J gene TRBJ1-2; D is perhaps TRBD1 (5 bases). V was pared by 0 bases and J by 0 bases, with 8 bases between. From germline, CDR1 is GFQATS and CDR2 STVNSAI. There are 14 residues in the CDR3. The CDR3 here is CGAREGQANSDYTF. The DNA read from the CDR3 is TGTGGTGCTAGGGAGGGGCAGGCAAACTCCGACTACACC.